This T cell receptor beta chain was sequenced in a study of post-analysis software for immune sequencing data. Regarding the study as a whole: Relative to controls, patients had about five TRBV segments at higher frequency, with TRBV5-6, TRBV5-1 and TRBV20-1 among these. Clustering by F measure revealed strong co-clustering among samples prepared together in one batch. Among multiple sclerosis patients, normalized Chao1 diversity was significantly below that of controls.

This CDR3 contains 16 residues. Germline-derived CDR1 and CDR2 are LNHNV and YYDKDF (reference sequence). The J segment lost 1 base and the V segment lost 8 bases, leaving 9 bases of the junction unmatched. A note on this clonotype: What it binds is not known.

Unique molecular identifiers tagged the TCR beta cDNA libraries. TCRdb ran MiXCR on the PCR reads and lists one entry per CDR3 protein. Counted here are hundreds of thousands of distinct CDR3 sequences, about 27% occurring once; the ten biggest clones make up 0.56%. The receptor's source is a girl aged 5-17 years with multiple sclerosis. Sequencing was carried out using blood. The V call is TRBV15, the J call TRBJ2-3; 10 positions agree with TRBD1. The CDR3 DNA reads TGTGCCACCGGCCCACAGGGGACAGGGGGCACAGATACGCAGTATTTT. Amino acid sequence: CATGPQGTGGTDTQYF.